One T cell receptor beta chain is described in this entry. The target of this receptor is not known. Base qualities are not provided; no much larger clone lies one nucleotide away. The CDR3, cysteine through phenylalanine, is 15 amino acids long. The kept DNA is CDR3 alone, 45 bases in frame from the first base. V sheds 5 bases and J sheds 5 bases, leaving 13 bases between their ends. CDR1 and CDR2, per the germline V gene (reference sequence), are MNHEY and SMNVEV. The sample is drawn from a study of T cell repertoires in cytomegalovirus infection (dated by TCRdb to the late 2010s). A note on the overall study: Peptide stimulations targeted recently identified HLA-C-restricted CMV epitopes, whose presentation resists viral immunomodulation, together with well-studied HLA-B-restricted epitopes. Because public TCR beta signatures pointed to carriage of CMV infection together with the matching HLA type, the HLA type of each donor mattered for the analysis. What the study reported, not specific to this receptor: The ex vivo response was dominated by HLA-C-restricted CMV-specific TCR beta clonotypes, and the single most frequent clonotype in two of eight donors was supplied by these HLA-C-restricted clonotypes. In both this cohort and an independent roughly 350-donor cohort, the cumulative frequency of public TCR beta family members distinguished carriers of CMV infection plus the relevant HLA type.

Instrument on record: Illumina HiSeq 1500. The public sequencing data were trimmed at Q25 with fastp and processed into clonotypes with MiXCR by TCRdb, which kept only in-frame beta chains. Each record represents a unique CDR3 protein, reported with the most common genes and DNA among its rows. The sample has roughly 860,000 distinct CDR3 sequences on record, approximately 29% of them singletons. The ten most abundant clones make up 9.5% to 15% of the sample. The treatment or condition label of this sample denotes: in vitro stimulation with specific CMV peptide epitopes to enrich CMV-specific T cells.

Sequenced here: cultured CD8+ T cells from PBMCs, sampled from culture after CMV antigen stimulation. The sequence was collected from a human donor in good health (CMV status not recorded). Some clones in this sample may be carry-over from other donors' samples. The chain couples TRBV27 to TRBJ2-6; the D gene is possibly TRBD1 or TRBD2, with 5 bases matching each. This receptor carries the CDR3 CASSTGTPRANVLTF. The nucleotide sequence reads as follows: TGTGCCAGCAGTACCGGGACCCCCAGGGCCAACGTCCTGACTTTC.